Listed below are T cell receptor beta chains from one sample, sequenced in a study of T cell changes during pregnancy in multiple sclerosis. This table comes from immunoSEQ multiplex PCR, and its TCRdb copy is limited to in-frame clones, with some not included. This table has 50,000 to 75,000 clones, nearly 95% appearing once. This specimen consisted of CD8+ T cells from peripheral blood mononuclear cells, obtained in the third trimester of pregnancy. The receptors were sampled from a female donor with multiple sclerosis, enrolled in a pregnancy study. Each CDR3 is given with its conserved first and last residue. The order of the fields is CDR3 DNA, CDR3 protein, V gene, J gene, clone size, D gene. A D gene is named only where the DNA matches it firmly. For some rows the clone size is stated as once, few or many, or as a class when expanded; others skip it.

CDR3 DNA: TGTGCCAGCAGCTTGCGCGGGGGACAAACGCCCCAGCATTTT
CDR3 protein: CASSLRGGQTPQHF
V gene: TRBV13
J gene: TRBJ1-5
clone size: -
D gene: -

CDR3 DNA: TGTGCCAGCAGCTTAGATCAAGGGAGCTACGGAAGTGAAAAACTGTTTTTT
CDR3 protein: CASSLDQGSYGSEKLFF
V gene: TRBV11-2
J gene: TRBJ1-4
clone size: -
D gene: -

CDR3 DNA: TGTGCCAGTAGTACCGGACTGAACACAGATACGCAGTATTTT
CDR3 protein: CASSTGLNTDTQYF
V gene: TRBV19
J gene: TRBJ2-3
clone size: -
D gene: -

CDR3 DNA: TGTGCCAGCAGCATCGGACAGATTTACGACAATGAGCAGTTCTTC
CDR3 protein: CASSIGQIYDNEQFF
V gene: TRBV27
J gene: TRBJ2-1
clone size: once
D gene: -

CDR3 DNA: TGCGCCAGCAGTGAGACCTTCAGGGTTTGGTACGAGCAGTACTTC
CDR3 protein: CASSETFRVWYEQYF
V gene: TRBV10-1
J gene: TRBJ2-7
clone size: -
D gene: -

CDR3 DNA: TGTGCCAGCAGAAACATGGGGCTAAATGAGCAGTTCTTC
CDR3 protein: CASRNMGLNEQFF
V gene: TRBV6-5
J gene: TRBJ2-1
clone size: -
D gene: -

CDR3 DNA: TGCGCCAGCAGCTTGGGGGGGAGGGGCTCCTACAATGAGCAGTTCTTC
CDR3 protein: CASSLGGRGSYNEQFF
V gene: TRBV5-1
J gene: TRBJ2-1
clone size: -
D gene: TRBD2

CDR3 DNA: TGCGCCAGCAGCTTGGAGGGAGGACCCCAAGAGACCCAGTACTTC
CDR3 protein: CASSLEGGPQETQYF
V gene: TRBV5-1
J gene: TRBJ2-5
clone size: -
D gene: -

CDR3 DNA: TGTGCCTGGAGTGTACTCAAGGGGGTCCTCTCCTACGAGCAGTACTTC
CDR3 protein: CAWSVLKGVLSYEQYF
V gene: TRBV30
J gene: TRBJ2-7
clone size: -
D gene: -

CDR3 DNA: TGTGCCATCAGTGAGTCGGGCCTGACTAGCGGGAGAGACAATGAGCAGTTCTTC
CDR3 protein: CAISESGLTSGRDNEQFF
V gene: TRBV10-3
J gene: TRBJ2-1
clone size: -
D gene: TRBD2

CDR3 DNA: TGTGCCAGCAGCCCCAAGGGGGACAGGTTCCCTGAAGCTTTCTTT
CDR3 protein: CASSPKGDRFPEAFF
V gene: TRBV7-9
J gene: TRBJ1-1
clone size: few
D gene: TRBD1

CDR3 DNA: TGTGCCAGTAGTATCCTAGCGGGAGGGCCTAGGTACAATGAGCAGTTCTTC
CDR3 protein: CASSILAGGPRYNEQFF
V gene: TRBV19
J gene: TRBJ2-1
clone size: -
D gene: TRBD2

CDR3 DNA: TGTGCCAGCGTCGCGCTAGCGGGAGCTTTCGAGACCCAGTACTTC
CDR3 protein: CASVALAGAFETQYF
V gene: TRBV6-1
J gene: TRBJ2-5
clone size: -
D gene: TRBD2

CDR3 DNA: TGTGCCAGCAGTTTAGGGACAGGGGGTATGGCCGGGGAGCTGTTTTTT
CDR3 protein: CASSLGTGGMAGELFF
V gene: TRBV27
J gene: TRBJ2-2
clone size: -
D gene: TRBD1

CDR3 DNA: TGTGCCAGCAGTGAAGCGCTTGGCGGGTTTTCCTACAATGAGCAGTTCTTC
CDR3 protein: CASSEALGGFSYNEQFF
V gene: TRBV2
J gene: TRBJ2-1
clone size: -
D gene: -

CDR3 DNA: TGTGCCAGCAGCCAATTACAGGGGTGGGATGACACCGGGGAGCTGTTTTTT
CDR3 protein: CASSQLQGWDDTGELFF
V gene: TRBV14
J gene: TRBJ2-2
clone size: -
D gene: TRBD1

CDR3 DNA: TGTGCCAGCAGCTTAGGGGACAGCTATGGCTACACCTTC
CDR3 protein: CASSLGDSYGYTF
V gene: TRBV7-9
J gene: TRBJ1-2
clone size: -
D gene: TRBD1

CDR3 DNA: TGCAGCGTTGATCCCCCGACAGAGAACACTGAAGCTTTCTTT
CDR3 protein: CSVDPPTENTEAFF
V gene: TRBV29-1
J gene: TRBJ1-1
clone size: -
D gene: -

CDR3 DNA: TGTGCCAGCAGCTCGTCCGCGACCAGCGGGCCCTACGAGCAGTACTTC
CDR3 protein: CASSSSATSGPYEQYF
V gene: TRBV7-9
J gene: TRBJ2-7
clone size: -
D gene: -

CDR3 DNA: TGTGCCAGCAGCCCCAGCGGGAGAACGTACGAGCAGTACTTC
CDR3 protein: CASSPSGRTYEQYF
V gene: TRBV9
J gene: TRBJ2-7
clone size: -
D gene: TRBD2

CDR3 DNA: TGTGCCAGCACCTGGACTAGCGGGAGCTCCTACGAGCAGTACTTC
CDR3 protein: CASTWTSGSSYEQYF
V gene: TRBV6-5
J gene: TRBJ2-7
clone size: -
D gene: TRBD2

CDR3 DNA: TGTGCCTGGACCCCGGGACTCCCTGTCGAGCAGTACTTC
CDR3 protein: CAWTPGLPVEQYF
V gene: TRBV30
J gene: TRBJ2-7
clone size: -
D gene: -

CDR3 DNA: TGCAGCGTTGTCGTCCCGGGACACACCTACGAGCAGTACTTC
CDR3 protein: CSVVVPGHTYEQYF
V gene: TRBV29-1
J gene: TRBJ2-7
clone size: -
D gene: -

CDR3 DNA: TGCGCCAGCAGCTTAGGAACTAGCGGGAGGGTTGAGCAGTACTTC
CDR3 protein: CASSLGTSGRVEQYF
V gene: TRBV5-1
J gene: TRBJ2-7
clone size: -
D gene: TRBD2

CDR3 DNA: TGTGCCAGCCAAACCGACACGGACAATGAGCAGTTCTTC
CDR3 protein: CASQTDTDNEQFF
V gene: TRBV2
J gene: TRBJ2-1
clone size: -
D gene: -

CDR3 DNA: TGTGCCAGCAGCGGAGGGGAGTATGAAAAACTGTTTTTT
CDR3 protein: CASSGGEYEKLFF
V gene: TRBV21-1
J gene: TRBJ1-4
clone size: -
D gene: -

CDR3 DNA: TGTGCCTGTGACAGGGTATCGGATACGCAGTATTTT
CDR3 protein: CACDRVSDTQYF
V gene: TRBV30
J gene: TRBJ2-3
clone size: -
D gene: TRBD1

CDR3 DNA: TGTGCCAGCATGGCGGGTCTTAGGAGCTCCTACAATGAGCAGTTCTTC
CDR3 protein: CASMAGLRSSYNEQFF
V gene: TRBV11-1
J gene: TRBJ2-1
clone size: -
D gene: -

CDR3 DNA: TGTGCCAGCTACACGAACCGCCTCACACTAGCGGGAGGGAAGGATACGCAGTATTTT
CDR3 protein: CASYTNRLTLAGGKDTQYF
V gene: TRBV28
J gene: TRBJ2-3
clone size: -
D gene: TRBD2

CDR3 DNA: TGTGCCAGCAGCCAAGGACTAGCGGGGGGGATGGAGCAGTACTTC
CDR3 protein: CASSQGLAGGMEQYF
V gene: TRBV4-2
J gene: TRBJ2-7
clone size: -
D gene: TRBD2

CDR3 DNA: TGTGCCATCAGTGAGTCGAAATACCCGGGACACGTTAACTATGGCTACACCTTC
CDR3 protein: CAISESKYPGHVNYGYTF
V gene: TRBV10-3
J gene: TRBJ1-2
clone size: -
D gene: -

CDR3 DNA: TGTGCCAGCAGCCGCAACAACTATGAGCAGTACTTC
CDR3 protein: CASSRNNYEQYF
V gene: TRBV7-2
J gene: TRBJ2-7
clone size: -
D gene: -

CDR3 DNA: TGCGCCAGCAGCCTAACAGGGGGCCCGACCTGGGAGCAGTTCTTC
CDR3 protein: CASSLTGGPTWEQFF
V gene: TRBV4-3
J gene: TRBJ2-1
clone size: -
D gene: TRBD1

CDR3 DNA: TGCGCCAGCAGCCAGGGGGCGGGAGCGGCCTACGAGCAGTACTTC
CDR3 protein: CASSQGAGAAYEQYF
V gene: TRBV4-3
J gene: TRBJ2-7
clone size: -
D gene: -

CDR3 DNA: TGTGCCAGCAGCTTAAACAGTGGAAACACCATATATTTT
CDR3 protein: CASSLNSGNTIYF
V gene: TRBV7-9
J gene: TRBJ1-3
clone size: -
D gene: -

CDR3 DNA: TGTGCCAGCAGCTGGGACAGGGGAAGCACAGATACGCAGTATTTT
CDR3 protein: CASSWDRGSTDTQYF
V gene: TRBV5-6
J gene: TRBJ2-3
clone size: -
D gene: TRBD1

CDR3 DNA: TGTGCCAGCAGTCCTGATAGGACAGGGACCTTTTACACTGAAGCTTTCTTT
CDR3 protein: CASSPDRTGTFYTEAFF
V gene: TRBV28
J gene: TRBJ1-1
clone size: -
D gene: TRBD1

CDR3 DNA: TGTGCCAATCGTACACTAGCGGAAGAGACCCAGTACTTC
CDR3 protein: CANRTLAEETQYF
V gene: TRBV27
J gene: TRBJ2-5
clone size: -
D gene: TRBD2

CDR3 DNA: TGTGCCAGCAGTTCCTCCGGGACAGGCAACTATGGCTACACCTTC
CDR3 protein: CASSSSGTGNYGYTF
V gene: TRBV6-5
J gene: TRBJ1-2
clone size: -
D gene: TRBD1

CDR3 DNA: TGTGCCTGGAGTCGGACAGTGAACACTGAAGCTTTCTTT
CDR3 protein: CAWSRTVNTEAFF
V gene: TRBV30
J gene: TRBJ1-1
clone size: -
D gene: -

CDR3 DNA: TGTGCCAGTAGTTTTTCGACAGGGTACCCAGCAGGCTACACCTTC
CDR3 protein: CASSFSTGYPAGYTF
V gene: TRBV19
J gene: TRBJ1-2
clone size: -
D gene: TRBD1

CDR3 DNA: TGTGCCAGCAGCTTAGCGCTGAGACAAATACCAAACTATGGCTACACCTTC
CDR3 protein: CASSLALRQIPNYGYTF
V gene: TRBV7-9
J gene: TRBJ1-2
clone size: -
D gene: -

CDR3 DNA: TGTGCCAGCAGGGGTCTAGCGGGAGGAGTCTACAATGAGCAGTTCTTC
CDR3 protein: CASRGLAGGVYNEQFF
V gene: TRBV11-2
J gene: TRBJ2-1
clone size: -
D gene: TRBD2

CDR3 DNA: TGTGCCAGCAGCCGTATAGCGGGAGGCTCCTACGAGCAGTACTTC
CDR3 protein: CASSRIAGGSYEQYF
V gene: TRBV5-8
J gene: TRBJ2-7
clone size: once
D gene: TRBD2

CDR3 DNA: TGTGCCAGCAGTCACCGGGGGACTAGTAAGTTCTATGAGCAGTTCTTC
CDR3 protein: CASSHRGTSKFYEQFF
V gene: TRBV5-4
J gene: TRBJ2-1
clone size: -
D gene: TRBD2

CDR3 DNA: TGTGCCAGCAGTTACTCTGGGCAGGGGCAGTTCTTC
CDR3 protein: CASSYSGQGQFF
V gene: TRBV6-5
J gene: TRBJ2-1
clone size: -
D gene: -

CDR3 DNA: TGTGCCAGCAGCTTGGCCGGGTCTAAGGCAGATACGCAGTATTTT
CDR3 protein: CASSLAGSKADTQYF
V gene: TRBV5-8
J gene: TRBJ2-3
clone size: once
D gene: -

CDR3 DNA: TGTGCCAGCAGTGACTCCCGGGACAGGACGCAGTATTTT
CDR3 protein: CASSDSRDRTQYF
V gene: TRBV6-4
J gene: TRBJ2-3
clone size: -
D gene: TRBD1

CDR3 DNA: TGTGCCTGGAGTGTACAAAGAGAGCAGTACTTC
CDR3 protein: CAWSVQREQYF
V gene: TRBV30
J gene: TRBJ2-7
clone size: -
D gene: -

CDR3 DNA: TGTGCCAGCAGCTTAAGGCCTGTCTCCGGGACAGGGTACACCGGGGAGCTGTTTTTT
CDR3 protein: CASSLRPVSGTGYTGELFF
V gene: TRBV7-3
J gene: TRBJ2-2
clone size: -
D gene: TRBD1